The clone carrying this TCR beta chain was observed many times. Its specificity is unknown. The CDR3 sequence is 16 residues long. V lost 1 base to trimming and J lost 3 bases; unmatched junction nucleotides: 7. Germline CDR1 and CDR2: SGHDN and FVKESK. This specimen belongs to a study of CD8+CD57+ T cells in acquired aplastic anemia. Study-level information: Across the sorted CD4+ and CD8+ cells, DNA amounts averaged around 3.2 ug. Healthy donors yielded roughly 9.8 million CD4+ cell reads on average.

TCR beta VDJ and CDR3 profiles were obtained from a genomic DNA template. TCRdb redid the calling of the reads with MiXCR, one entry per CDR3 protein. Among under 200,000 distinct CDR3 sequences listed, 35% to 55% were seen once. Overall study results and limits: Found in both controls and patients were 25 to 35 CD8+ CDR3 sequences. Patients did not significantly differ from controls in CD8+ Simpson's diversity.

Sample: sorted CD4+, CD8+, or CD8+CD57+ T cells (not recorded which) from PBMCs. The J gene is TRBJ2-5, the V gene TRBV14, with 8 bases lining up with TRBD1. The source is a human donor in good health. CDR3 in amino acids: CASSQGRRQGKETQYF. The CDR3 nucleotides read TGTGCCAGCAGCCAAGGGCGGCGACAGGGGAAAGAGACCCAGTACTTC. Together with reference TRBV14 and TRBJ2-5, the CDR3 gives the full variable domain: EAGVTQFPSHSVIEKGQTVTLRCDPISGHDNLYWYRRVMGKEIKFLLHFVKESKQDESGMPNNRFLAERTGGTYSTLKVQPAELEDSGVYFCASSQGRRQGKETQYFGPGTRLLVL.